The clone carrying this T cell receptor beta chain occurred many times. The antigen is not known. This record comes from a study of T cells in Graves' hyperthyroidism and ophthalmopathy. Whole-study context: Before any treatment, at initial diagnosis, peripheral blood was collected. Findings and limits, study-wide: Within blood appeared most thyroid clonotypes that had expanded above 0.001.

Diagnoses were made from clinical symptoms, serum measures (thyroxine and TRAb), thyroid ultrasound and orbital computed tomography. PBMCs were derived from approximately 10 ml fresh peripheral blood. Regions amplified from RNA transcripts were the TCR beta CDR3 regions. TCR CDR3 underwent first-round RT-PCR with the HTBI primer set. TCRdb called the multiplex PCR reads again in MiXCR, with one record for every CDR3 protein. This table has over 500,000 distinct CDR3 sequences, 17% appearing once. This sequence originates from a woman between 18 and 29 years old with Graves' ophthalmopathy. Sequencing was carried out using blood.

CDR3 residues: CASSDTSGANVLTF. The CDR3 nucleotides read TGCGCCAGCAGCGACACCTCTGGGGCCAACGTCCTGACTTTC. This chain links TRBV5-1 with TRBJ2-6; D call uncertain. CDR3 length: 14 amino acids. Germline lookup yields CDR1 SGHRS and CDR2 YFSETQ. Between the trimmed V and J ends, which lost 4 bases and 0 bases, there was a span of 5 bases.